This TCR beta chain was found in a study of PD-L1 blockade in urothelial cancer. Germline assignment: CDR1 KGHSH and CDR2 LQKENI. Losses at the gene ends were 1 base for V and 1 base for J; bases not matched to a gene: 3. The CDR3 runs to 15 residues. Some clones are missing from TCRdb's copy, which holds only in-frame ones; the method was immunoSEQ multiplex PCR. The data contain about 43,000 clones, approximately 90% of them seen just once; the ten biggest clones take up roughly an eighth. The V and J genes are TRBV18 and TRBJ2-7; 8 bases match TRBD2. Sequenced here: PBMCs, sampled around atezolizumab (anti-PD-L1) treatment. The TCR sequence derives from an older woman with urothelial cancer. The CDR3 protein is CASSPQRESSYEQYF. The CDR3 coding sequence is TGTGCCAGCTCACCACAGCGGGAGTCTTCCTACGAGCAGTACTTC.